This TCR beta chain comes out of a study of cytomegalovirus exposure and HLA in healthy donors. PCR amplification relied on 60 Vbeta primers (plus 13 Jbeta primers). Clones were sequenced by immunoSEQ multiplex PCR, and TCRdb holds only the in-frame ones, with some missing. The sample yields approximately 120,000 clones, over 15% seen once. Notes on the study in general: The HLA-A and HLA-B alleles of most subjects were reportedly predicted accurately from TCR beta sequences. Later work showed greater clonal expansion in HLA-associated TCR beta chains than in equally common others.

This clone has more than one count but fewer than ten. Antigen specificity is unknown. The CDR3 has 17 residues. Trimming stripped 2 bases from V and 0 bases from J, with 17 bases between. Germline CDR1 SGHTA, CDR2 FQGNSA. V is TRBV7-2 and J is TRBJ2-7; the D gene is possibly TRBD2 (6 bases). This TCR was sampled from a female donor in good health and CMV-seropositive. The sequenced sample was PBMCs. The CDR3 region has the DNA TGTGCCAGCAGCTTAAACTCGTTGCGGGATCTCTCCTACGAGCAGTACTTC. Translated, it gives CASSLNSLRDLSYEQYF.